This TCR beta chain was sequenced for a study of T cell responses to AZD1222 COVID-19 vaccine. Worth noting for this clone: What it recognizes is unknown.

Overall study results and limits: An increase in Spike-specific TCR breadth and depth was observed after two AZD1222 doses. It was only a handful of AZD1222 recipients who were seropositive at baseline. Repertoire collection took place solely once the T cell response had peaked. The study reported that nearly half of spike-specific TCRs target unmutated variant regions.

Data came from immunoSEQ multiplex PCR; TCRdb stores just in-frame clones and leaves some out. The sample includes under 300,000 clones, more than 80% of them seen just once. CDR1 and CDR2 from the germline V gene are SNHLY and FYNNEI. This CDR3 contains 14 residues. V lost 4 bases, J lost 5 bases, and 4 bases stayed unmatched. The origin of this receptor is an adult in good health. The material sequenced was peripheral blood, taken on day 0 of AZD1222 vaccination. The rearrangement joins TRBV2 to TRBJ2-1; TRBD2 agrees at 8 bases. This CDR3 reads CASSVGTRHNEQFF. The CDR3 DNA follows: TGTGCCAGCAGTGTCGGGACTAGACACAATGAGCAGTTCTTC.